A single sample gave rise to the 29 T cell receptor beta chains below, sequenced in a study of intratumoral heterogeneity in liver cancer. Generated by immunoSEQ multiplex PCR, the TCRdb table keeps only in-frame clones and is missing some. The sample includes some 21,000 clones, around 78% of them seen just once. The material sequenced was tumor-adjacent normal tissue, taken before any cancer treatment. These receptor sequences come from a woman in her 70s with hepatocellular carcinoma.

The chain uses TRBV7-9 and TRBJ2-7; no clear D gene. Germline CDR1 is SEHNR and CDR2 is FQNEAQ (reference sequence). The V and J ends lost 5 bases and 5 bases respectively, with 19 bases between them. The CDR3 loop spans 15 amino acids. CDR3 DNA: TGTGCCAGCAGCGATCGGAGCCGTCTAAGCCACGAGCAGTACTTC. It codes for CASSDRSRLSHEQYF.

This sequence joins TRBV10-1 and TRBJ2-5, with 12 positions matching TRBD2. The CDR3 loop spans 19 amino acids. Germline V CDR1 and CDR2: WNHNN, SYGVQD (reference sequence). Germline trimming cut 0 bases from V and 1 base from J; bases unmatched to any gene: 9. CDR3 sequence (DNA): TGCGCCAGCAGTGAGTCGCGTCTAGCGGGAGGGTTTTGCCAAGAGACCCAGTACTTC. Residues: CASSESRLAGGFCQETQYF.

The V and J genes are TRBV19 and TRBJ2-5, with D unclear. The CDR3 runs 13 residues. V was cut by 4 bases and J by 1 base, with 7 bases left in between. Germline CDR1 is LNHDA and CDR2 is SQIVND (reference sequence). DNA for the CDR3: TGTGCCAGTAGTAGGGATTCCCAAGAGACCCAGTACTTC. As protein: CASSRDSQETQYF.

This chain links TRBV3-1 (or the pseudogene TRBV3-2) with TRBJ2-1; 12 nucleotides match TRBD2. The junction had 10 bases not matched to a gene; V was cut back by 11 bases and J by 8 bases. The CDR3 is 14 residues long. Per the germline V gene, CDR1 is LGHDT and CDR2 is YNNKEL (reference sequence). Written as DNA, the CDR3 is TGTGCCGTTTCGACTAGCGGGAGCCTATATGAGCAGTTCTTC. This sequence encodes CAVSTSGSLYEQFF.

This clone was detected only a few times. CDR3 amino acids: CASSPAQGPITEAFF. CDR3 DNA sequence: TGCGCCAGCAGCCCCGCTCAGGGACCCATCACTGAAGCTTTCTTT. The rearrangement uses TRBV5-1 and TRBJ1-1, with D possibly TRBD1 on 5 matching bases. Germline CDR1 reads SGHRS; CDR2 reads YFSETQ. This CDR3 has 15 residues. Trimming took off 4 bases at V and 4 bases at J, with 17 bases between the two ends. The whole variable domain, remainder taken from reference TRBV5-1 and TRBJ1-1, is KAGVTQTPRYLIKTRGQQVTLSCSPISGHRSVSWYQQTPGQGLQFLFEYFSETQRNKGNFPGRFSGRQFSNSRSEMNVSTLELGDSALYLCASSPAQGPITEAFFGQGTRLTVV.

V and J are TRBV2 and TRBJ2-7; TRBD1 matches at 11 bases. The CDR3 extends over 13 amino acids. The V segment lost 10 bases and the J segment 6 bases; nucleotides outside the gene matches: 8. CDR1 is SNHLY and CDR2 is FYNNEI in the germline V gene. CDR3: CATLGQGVGEQYF. CDR3 DNA: TGTGCCACCCTGGGACAGGGGGTGGGCGAGCAGTACTTC.

The chain combines TRBV6-1 with TRBJ2-2; D gene uncertain. Trimming took 1 base from V and 3 from J, leaving 6 bases between them. Per the germline V gene, CDR1 is MNHNS and CDR2 is SASEGT. The CDR3 contains 14 residues. The CDR3 region has the DNA TGTGCCAGCAGTGAAGTAAGGTACACCGGGGAGCTGTTTTTT. This sequence encodes CASSEVRYTGELFF.

The chain has TRBV28 and TRBJ1-6; 7 nucleotides agree with TRBD1. CDR1 and CDR2 from the germline V gene are MDHEN and SYDVKM. This CDR3 is built from 12 residues. This CDR3 reads CASGGGSSPLHF. DNA of the CDR3: TGTGCTTCAGGGGGGGGCAGTTCACCCCTCCACTTT.

This chain links TRBV5-5 with TRBJ1-4; weak D call: TRBD1 (6 bases). Germline V gene data show CDR1 as SGHKS and CDR2 as YYEKEE (reference sequence). The CDR3 length is 16 residues. V lost 1 base and J lost 3, with 13 bases in between. DNA of the CDR3: TGTGCCAGCAGCTTGCCCCGAGACAGGTCTAATGAAAAACTGTTTTTT. Its translation: CASSLPRDRSNEKLFF.

The J gene is TRBJ2-3, the V gene TRBV30, with D perhaps TRBD2 (6 bases). The germline V gene has CDR1 GTSNPN and CDR2 SVGIG (reference sequence). V was trimmed by 3 bases and J by 1 base, leaving 20 bases between them. The CDR3 length is 17 residues. CDR3 DNA: TGTGCCTGGAGGAAGGGTTCCCCGGGACTCCGCACAGATACGCAGTATTTT. This gives the protein CAWRKGSPGLRTDTQYF.

V is TRBV6-1 and J is TRBJ2-1; D may be TRBD1 or TRBD2 (6 bases each). From germline, CDR1 is MNHNS and CDR2 SASEGT. V lost 2 bases, J lost 9 bases, and 17 bases lay in between. The CDR3 loop spans 15 amino acids. CDR3 loop: CASSENGGLGGEQFF. The CDR3 coding sequence is TGTGCCAGCAGTGAAAATGGGGGGCTTGGCGGTGAGCAGTTCTTC.

The chain recombines TRBV2 with TRBJ1-3; D is uncertain. The CDR3 spans 12 residues. Germline CDR1 SNHLY, CDR2 FYNNEI. Trimming took 3 bases from V and 8 from J, leaving 8 bases between them. CDR3 coding DNA: TGTGCCAGCAGTGAGCCCCTAGACACCATATATTTT. Translated, it gives CASSEPLDTIYF.

V and J are TRBV15 and TRBJ1-1; D not certain. Trimming took off 0 bases at V and 2 bases at J, with 7 bases between the two ends. Germline loops: CDR1 LNHNV, CDR2 YYDKDF (reference sequence). There are 14 residues in the CDR3. This chain's CDR3 is CATSRDRINTEAFF. In nucleotides, the CDR3 is TGTGCCACCAGCAGAGACAGGATAAACACTGAAGCTTTCTTT.

CDR3 residues: CASSPREGQPSGYTF. In nucleotides, the CDR3 is TGTGCCAGCAGTCCCCGAGAGGGACAGCCTAGCGGCTACACCTTC. The gene calls are TRBV6-5 and TRBJ1-2; TRBD1 aligns across 7 bases. Trimming took 5 bases from V and 8 from J; bases not matched to a gene: 14. Germline lookup yields CDR1 MNHEY and CDR2 SVGAGI. This CDR3 is 15 amino acids long.

The chain has TRBV12-5 and TRBJ1-3; TRBD1 matches at 7 bases. CDR1 is LGHNT, CDR2 FRNRAP, per germline. The CDR3 is 22 amino acids. Germline trimming cut 0 bases from V and 2 bases from J; bases unmatched to any gene: 22. In DNA, the CDR3 is TGTGCTAGTGGTTTGGTACGGTATCGGGACAGCGGAACCTCTCCTGCTGGAAACACCATATATTTT. It translates to CASGLVRYRDSGTSPAGNTIYF.

The rearrangement uses TRBV2 and TRBJ2-7; 11 bases fit TRBD2. The germline V gene encodes CDR1 SNHLY and CDR2 FYNNEI. Trimming took 3 bases from V and 3 from J; bases not matched to a gene: 4. The CDR3 contains 15 residues. The CDR3 here is CASSEGTSGIYEQYF. The CDR3 DNA reads TGTGCCAGCAGTGAGGGGACTAGCGGAATCTACGAGCAGTACTTC. Combining the CDR3 with reference TRBV2 and TRBJ2-7 gives the whole variable domain EPEVTQTPSHQVTQMGQEVILRCVPISNHLYFYWYRQILGQKVEFLVSFYNNEISEKSEIFDDQFSVERPDGSNFTLKIRSTKLEDSAMYFCASSEGTSGIYEQYFGPGTRLTVT.

In DNA, the CDR3 is TGTGCCAGCCGCGGACAGTTCACAGATACGCAGTATTTT. Encoded protein: CASRGQFTDTQYF. This chain connects TRBV28 to TRBJ2-3, with D tentatively TRBD1 (6 bases). Germline V gives CDR1 MDHEN, CDR2 SYDVKM. Trimming removed 8 bases at V and 2 bases at J, with 11 bases between. CDR3 size: 13 residues.

The table lists this clone with a few counts. The chain couples TRBV7-9 to TRBJ2-2; TRBD2 aligns across 9 bases. V was clipped by 8 bases and J by 4 bases; unmatched bases: 8. The CDR3 is 15 residues long. Germline V gene data show CDR1 as SEHNR and CDR2 as FQNEAQ (reference sequence). This CDR3 reads CASVAGGPGTGELFF. Here the CDR3 DNA reads TGTGCCAGCGTGGCGGGAGGGCCCGGCACCGGGGAGCTGTTTTTT.

This sequence joins TRBV29-1 and TRBJ2-7; D not certain. Germline V gene sequence: CDR1 SQVTM, CDR2 ANQGSEA. The CDR3 length is 13 residues. V was clipped by 7 bases and J by 2 bases, with 15 bases between them. The CDR3 region has the DNA TGCAGCGCCGCGGTAGGGCCTCCCTACGAGCAGTACTTC. As protein: CSAAVGPPYEQYF.

This chain links TRBV6-6 with TRBJ2-1, with 12 bases that match TRBD2. CDR1 is MNHNY and CDR2 is SVGAGI in the germline V gene (reference sequence). V lost 4 bases, J lost 7 bases, and 8 bases stayed unmatched. This CDR3 spans 16 amino acids. CDR3 amino acids: CASSWATSGSFNEQFF. The CDR3 coding sequence is TGTGCCAGCAGTTGGGCGACTAGCGGGAGTTTTAATGAGCAGTTCTTC.

The rearrangement uses TRBV6-6 and TRBJ2-1, with D possibly being TRBD2 (6 bases). Germline V gene lookup returns CDR1 MNHNY and CDR2 SVGAGI (reference sequence). V lost 3 bases and J 4 bases, leaving 10 bases between the germline ends. The CDR3 sequence is 14 residues long. The CDR3 DNA reads TGTGCCAGCAGTTATGGGGAGGCGTACAATGAGCAGTTCTTC. Protein: CASSYGEAYNEQFF.

This clone was counted a single time. The gene calls are TRBV30 and TRBJ1-3, with D unclear. The CDR3 runs 14 residues. V was shortened by 0 bases and J by 2 bases, with 8 bases between the two germline ends. From germline, CDR1 is GTSNPN and CDR2 SVGIG (reference sequence). CDR3: CAWSVLGAGNTIYF. In DNA, the CDR3 is TGTGCCTGGAGTGTTCTCGGGGCTGGAAACACCATATATTTT.

V and J are TRBV5-4 and TRBJ2-1, with 10 nucleotides matching TRBD1. The V gene end was trimmed by 4 bases and the J gene end by 7 bases; junction bases not matched to a gene: 5. The germline gives CDR1 SGHNT, CDR2 YYREEE (reference sequence). CDR3 length: 14 residues. The DNA for the CDR3 is TGTGCCAGCAGCCACCGGGACAGGGGTAATGAGCAGTTCTTC. Its translation is CASSHRDRGNEQFF. The full variable domain, with the rest looked up from reference TRBV5-4 and TRBJ2-1, is ETGVTQSPTHLIKTRGQQVTLRCSSQSGHNTVSWYQQALGQGPQFIFQYYREEENGRGNFPPRFSGLQFPNYSSELNVNALELDDSALYLCASSHRDRGNEQFFGPGTRLTVL.

This clone was seen a handful of times. The J gene is TRBJ2-1, the V gene TRBV30; no clear D gene. Germline V gene lookup returns CDR1 GTSNPN and CDR2 SVGIG (reference sequence). The germline V and J ends were trimmed by 0 bases and 2 bases, with 11 bases remaining between them. This CDR3 has 15 amino acids. Here the CDR3 reads CAWSVEVGTYNEQFF. The CDR3 nucleotides are TGTGCCTGGAGTGTAGAGGTAGGCACCTACAATGAGCAGTTCTTC.

This chain joins TRBV29-1 and TRBJ2-6, with D hard to call. Trimming pared 3 bases from V and 0 bases from J, leaving 3 bases between. The germline V gene encodes CDR1 SQVTM and CDR2 ANQGSEA. The CDR3 has 13 amino acids. This chain's CDR3 is CSVDLSGANVLTF. CDR3 DNA: TGCAGCGTTGACCTCTCTGGGGCCAACGTCCTGACTTTC.

This clone appeared a few times. The chain combines TRBV5-1 with TRBJ2-1; 12 nucleotides match TRBD2. There are 16 residues in the CDR3. V shed 5 bases, J shed 5 bases, and the junction held 8 bases outside the gene matches. CDR1 is SGHRS and CDR2 is YFSETQ in the germline V gene. The chain's CDR3 is CASSRELAGGDNEQFF. CDR3 nucleotides: TGCGCCAGCAGTAGGGAACTAGCGGGAGGTGACAATGAGCAGTTCTTC.

The chain combines TRBV10-3 with TRBJ2-3; TRBD2 matches 8 bases. Germline V gives CDR1 ENHRY, CDR2 SYGVKD. Trimming took 3 bases from V and 1 from J; bases not matched to a gene: 9. The CDR3 totals 17 residues. The CDR3 protein is CAISERAGGGGTDTQYF. The CDR3 nucleotides read TGTGCCATCAGTGAAAGGGCGGGAGGAGGGGGCACAGATACGCAGTATTTT.

This clone was counted a few times. The V gene is TRBV10-3, the J gene TRBJ2-7, with D unclear. The CDR3 extends over 14 amino acids. The V end lost 3 bases, the J end lost 2 bases, and 11 bases lay between the germline ends. CDR1 and CDR2 (germline): ENHRY, SYGVKD. CDR3 nucleotides: TGTGCCATCAGTGAAGTAGGGATCCCCTACGAGCAGTACTTC. As protein: CAISEVGIPYEQYF.

This sequence joins TRBV14 and TRBJ1-1; 9 bases are a match to TRBD1. The CDR3 is made up of 14 amino acids. The V segment lost 4 bases and the J segment 1 base; nucleotides outside the gene matches: 1. CDR1 is SGHDN, CDR2 FVKESK, per germline. Written as DNA, the CDR3 is TGTGCCAGCAGCCCGGACAGGGGGAACACTGAAGCTTTCTTT. It codes for CASSPDRGNTEAFF.